The entry below describes one T cell receptor (beta chain). Its antigen is unknown. No quality values exist for individual bases; no much larger clone is one base distant. The cohort comprised some 700 healthy bone marrow donors. Cohort members were all nominally healthy when sampled, although unrecorded immune exposures were likely present. The donor was CMV seronegative and belonged to the group of under 400 seronegative cohort members. Each donor provided a peripheral blood sample, and peripheral blood mononuclear cells were used for TCR beta sequencing. The Qiagen DNeasy Blood Extraction Kit was used to extract genomic DNA from the blood cell samples. The sample comes from a study of cytomegalovirus exposure and HLA in healthy donors (dated 2017 in TCRdb). The study in broad terms: In an earlier analysis of approximately 500 of the donors, approximately 300 Gb of sequence data and 90 million to 120 million unique TCR beta sequences from roughly 180 million T cells were reported. An earlier analysis of around 580 of the donors used high-throughput TCR beta sequencing to judge whether each TCR beta V gene segment behaved as functional or pseudogenic. The study was designed to test whether signatures of past pathogen exposure could be identified by cataloging public T cell receptors. In the later analysis, no new phenotypic data were used to find candidate immune exposures; instead, reliance was placed on TCR beta sequences and their occurrence across donors. The genetic ancestry cluster associated with self-reported Caucasian donors included about 84% of the 300 to 450 genotyped donors. About 5 DR-DQ haplotypes were handled as single units for association and clustering, since linkage in the cohort was strong. Besides the first cohort of about 730 subjects, a separate validation cohort made up of 120 or so different subjects was used. Donor age, sex, ethnicity and CMV serostatus were collected together with the repertoire data. To study patterns of TCR occurrence, a later analysis re-analyzed previously published TCR beta repertoires from several hundred donors and added high-resolution HLA genotyping. To predict cytomegalovirus infection status, the study combined high-throughput TCR immunosequencing, statistical association of individual TCRs with disease status, and machine learning. Among about 390 genotyped donors of the cohort, an average of approximately 240,000 unique TCR beta nucleotide sequences were sequenced per donor, around 20% of them non-productive. The number of typed donors differed by locus: about 629-630 for A, B, C, DRB1 and DQB1; roughly 510 for DQA1; some 590 for DPA1; and about 450 for DPB1. All discovery cohort repertoires had been generated using a single sequencing platform. The T cell repertoires of roughly 660 subjects were profiled by immunosequencing and related to cytomegalovirus serostatus. Class I and class II HLA loci were covered by the typing at four-digit resolution. Roughly 300 gigabases of sequencing data and tens of millions of unique TCR sequences were included in an early release covering roughly 700 HLA-typed donors. A later genetic analysis used genome-wide SNP genotypes for about three fifths of the 666 donors, treating that subset as a discovery cohort. What the study reported, not specific to this receptor: In a later genetic analysis, fewer N-insertions in productive TCRs were reported among donors in an Asian-associated ancestry cluster than the approximately 670-donor mean. The classifier was reported to diagnose cytomegalovirus status with high specificity and sensitivity in both the original cohort and the validation cohort. An association between a missense DCLRE1C variant and V-gene and J-gene trimming of TCR beta chains was found in a later genetic analysis and replicated in an independent cohort. Most TCR sequences were observed very rarely across donors, whereas some public TCRs were present in many individuals. The authors suggested that the approach could potentially be extended to other disease states and immunological phenotypes. A later analysis reported that several top co-occurrence clusters appeared linked to parvovirus B19, influenza, CMV and Epstein-Barr virus. Because counts were too low, about 18 rarely observed V segments, including chromosome 9 orphons, were excluded from the earlier analysis of 587 of the donors. Broadly in line with IMGT annotations, most TCR beta V segments showed up in productive rearrangements about 90% or about 30% of the time in an earlier analysis of around 600 of the donors. Roughly uniform sequencing depth across donors was assumed in presence/absence analyses, although this assumption may not hold. Because some donors lacked HLA typing at each locus, the association tests relied only on the typed subset. A further reported finding was that TCR beta sequences accurately predicted the HLA-A and HLA-B alleles for most subjects in the first cohort. In the study, 164 TCR beta chains were listed as associated with cytomegalovirus. This cohort had only TCR beta chains sequenced, and the lack of alpha or paired-chain data limited which features could be detected. The only immune exposure information available for the cohort was CMV serostatus. A later analysis found that HLA-associated TCR beta chains were more clonally expanded and had lower generation probabilities than equally common non-associated chains. A cluster of highly shared sequence variants was judged likely to be a technical artifact of the sequencing pipeline. Three of the identified cytomegalovirus-associated TCR beta chains were confirmed in vitro to be specific for cytomegalovirus antigens. A later analysis associated about 16,000 TCR beta sequences with specific HLA alleles at a false discovery rate of 0.05. Linkage disequilibrium might explain the correlated functional status among segregating V segments, but an unknown experimental factor could not be ruled out. Strong co-occurrence of HLA alleles, especially DR and DQ, made assigning TCR associations to individual alleles difficult. In a later analysis, most CMV-associated TCR beta chains were found to appear HLA-restricted, with HLA associations seemingly driven largely by CMV exposure. According to a later analysis, TCR association rates differed among HLA loci, with DRB1 alleles showing the most associated TCRs and HLA-C alleles showing the fewest. Some IMGT-functional V segments, including TRBV6-2 and TRBV6-3, could not be distinguished by the 87-base-pair reads and were therefore excluded.

Library preparation was by the immunoSEQ multiplex PCR assay. For the multiplex PCR, a mixture combining 60 forward primers for TCR Vbeta segments and 13 reverse primers for TCR Jbeta segments was used. A multiplex PCR assay on genomic DNA amplified the CDR3 region of rearranged TCR beta genes. Amplified TCR beta libraries were sequenced as 87-base-pair reads on the Illumina HiSeq System. Per the authors' processing: In a later analysis, some 80 million unique TCR beta chains were counted across the approximately 640 repertoires, and around 10 million of these chains were shared by at least two donors. Raw reads were error-corrected and collapsed into unique sequences with a nearest-neighbor algorithm that merged closely related sequences to remove PCR and sequencing errors. Alignment of CDR3 sequences to IMGT reference sequences was used to assign V, D and J gene segments. For a sequence to be retained, at least a six-nucleotide match to both a V gene segment and a J gene segment was required. A rearrangement counted as productive if the CDR3 had no stop codons and remained in frame with V and J, and every other rearrangement counted as non-productive. CDR3 was defined according to IMGT convention as the region running from the second conserved V-encoded cysteine to the conserved J-encoded phenylalanine. In an earlier analysis of around 640 of the donors, sequences lacking an unambiguous match to a single V gene segment were excluded. An earlier analysis of a few hundred of the donors classified V segments as functional when productive rearrangements were above 56.7% and as segregating when the standard deviation between donors was above 5%. A statistical classification framework was built for diagnosing cytomegalovirus status from the catalog of TCR beta chain sequences. In a later analysis, V and J genes were assigned by comparing TCR nucleotide sequences against IMGT/GENE-DB human TR gene sequences. Using the TCRdist pipeline, a later analysis assigned CDR3 sequences along with most-parsimonious VDJ recombination scenarios. In a later analysis, each TCR beta chain was defined by its CDR3 amino acid sequence together with its V-gene family, and reads without a unique V-gene family were excluded. In a later analysis, a few hundred highly shared, low-generation-probability nucleotide sequences were removed to address suspected cross-contamination and a sequencing artifact. In a later analysis, a clonal expansion index was calculated for each public chain from normalized within-repertoire ranks of inferred template counts. A later analysis computed generation probabilities with a VDJ recombination model fitted to out-of-frame rearrangements, and checked the results against IGoR. A later analysis scored TCR-TCR, TCR-HLA and TCR-CMV co-occurrence with hypergeometric tests, applying a repertoire-size bias correction to TCR pairs. To estimate false discovery rates, a later analysis permuted the HLA or CMV assignments 20 times. In a later analysis, co-occurring TCRs were grouped with DBSCAN, and TCRdist sequence similarity was added when clustering was performed within HLA-allele-positive subsets. Repertoires with fewer than 30,000 or more than 120,000 public chains, plus five repertoires with anomalous nucleotide sharing, were excluded from co-occurrence clustering. Imported from immuneACCESS, the table was reduced by TCRdb to in-frame sequences with V and J called. These copies leave out some clones; in studies compared against another copy, an unresolved V gene accounts for under half, and the cause of the remainder is not known. For V, J and clone size, that table is used; D and trimming come from the DNA. This sample holds approximately 120,000 clones; around three quarters were observed only once. The ten largest account for around 3.9% of the sample.

The CDR3 covers 11 residues, taking in both the cysteine and the phenylalanine. CDR3 DNA is the only sequence kept; it has 33 bases, read in frame from the first base. Between the V and J ends, shortened by 3 bases and 7 bases respectively, the junction contains 10 bases. Per the germline V gene (reference sequence), DFQATT is the CDR1 and SNEGSKA is the CDR2. This receptor was taken from a man between 40 and 49 years old in good health and CMV-seronegative. The sequenced sample was PBMCs. The chain is made from TRBV20-1 and TRBJ2-7, with the identity of the D gene unclear. The DNA sequence is given as TGCAGTGCTAGTAGCTCGGAGGAGCAGTACTTC. This translates into CSASSSEEQYF.